This entry features one T cell receptor beta chain sequence. What it binds is unknown. This entry is derived from a study of identical twins. Study-level points and caveats: Out-of-frame alpha sequences common to twins exhibited an excess of low generation probability. The abundant beta clonotypes from cord blood had fewer insertions, and memory repertoires had none of this. Among beta out-of-frame sequences, excess sharing between twins appeared weaker.

CDR1 is SEHNR and CDR2 is FQNEAQ in the germline V gene (reference sequence). V was clipped by 0 bases and J by 2 bases, with 7 bases between them. The CDR3 sequence is 14 residues long. One entry per CDR3 protein results from TCRdb running MiXCR on the 5' RACE reads. Among some 1,600,000 distinct CDR3 sequences listed, 25% to 35% were seen once. The clonotype was recovered from a newborn girl in good health. V is TRBV7-9 and J is TRBJ1-2, with a tentative D call TRBD1 (5 bases). The specimen was cord blood. The CDR3, as DNA: TGTGCCAGCAGCTTAGCGAACAGGAACTATGGCTACACCTTC. It is translated as CASSLANRNYGYTF.